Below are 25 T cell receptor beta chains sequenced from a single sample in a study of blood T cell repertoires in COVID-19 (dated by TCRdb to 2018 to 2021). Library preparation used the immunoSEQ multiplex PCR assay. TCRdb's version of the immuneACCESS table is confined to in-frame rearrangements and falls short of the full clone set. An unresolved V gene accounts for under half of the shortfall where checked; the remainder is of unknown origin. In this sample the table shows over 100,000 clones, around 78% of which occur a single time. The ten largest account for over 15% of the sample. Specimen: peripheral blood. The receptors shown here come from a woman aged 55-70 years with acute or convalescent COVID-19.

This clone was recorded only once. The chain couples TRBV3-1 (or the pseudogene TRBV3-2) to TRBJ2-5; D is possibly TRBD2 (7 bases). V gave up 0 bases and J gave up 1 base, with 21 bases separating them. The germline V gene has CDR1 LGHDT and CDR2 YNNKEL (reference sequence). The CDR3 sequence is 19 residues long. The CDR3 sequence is CASSQDMGGGWSSQETQYF. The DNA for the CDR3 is TGTGCCAGCAGCCAAGATATGGGGGGGGGCTGGTCCTCCCAAGAGACCCAGTACTTC.

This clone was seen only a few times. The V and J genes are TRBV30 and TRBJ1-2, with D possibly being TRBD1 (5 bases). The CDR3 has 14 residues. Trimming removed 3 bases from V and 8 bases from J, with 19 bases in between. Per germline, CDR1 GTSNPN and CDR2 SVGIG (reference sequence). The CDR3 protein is CAWRGKEQGSGYTF. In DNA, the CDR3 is TGTGCCTGGAGGGGAAAGGAGCAGGGCTCGGGCTACACCTTC.

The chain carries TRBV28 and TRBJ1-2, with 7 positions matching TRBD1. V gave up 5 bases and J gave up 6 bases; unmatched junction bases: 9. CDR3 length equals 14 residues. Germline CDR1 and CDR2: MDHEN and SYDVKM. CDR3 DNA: TGTGCCAGCAGTCCCGACAGGGTAGGAGATGGCTACACCTTC. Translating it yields CASSPDRVGDGYTF.

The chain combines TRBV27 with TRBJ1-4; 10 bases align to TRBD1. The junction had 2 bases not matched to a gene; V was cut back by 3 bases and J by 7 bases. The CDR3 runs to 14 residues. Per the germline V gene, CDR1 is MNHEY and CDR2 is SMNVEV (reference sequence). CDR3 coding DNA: TGTGCCAGCAGTTTGGGACAGGGGATTGAAAAACTGTTTTTT. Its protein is CASSLGQGIEKLFF.

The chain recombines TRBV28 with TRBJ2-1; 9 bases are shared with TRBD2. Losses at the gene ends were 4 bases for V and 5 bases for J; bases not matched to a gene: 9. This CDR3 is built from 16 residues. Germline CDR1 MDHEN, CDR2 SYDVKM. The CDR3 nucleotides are TGTGCCAGCAGTTCTTCCTGGGCGGGAGGGGACAATGAGCAGTTCTTC. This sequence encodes CASSSSWAGGDNEQFF.

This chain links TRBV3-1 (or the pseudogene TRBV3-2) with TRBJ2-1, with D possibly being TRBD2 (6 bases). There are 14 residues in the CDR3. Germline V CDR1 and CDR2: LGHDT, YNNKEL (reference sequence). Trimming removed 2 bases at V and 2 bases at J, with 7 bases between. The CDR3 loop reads CASSQLAPYNEQFF. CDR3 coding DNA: TGTGCCAGCAGCCAACTAGCGCCCTACAATGAGCAGTTCTTC.

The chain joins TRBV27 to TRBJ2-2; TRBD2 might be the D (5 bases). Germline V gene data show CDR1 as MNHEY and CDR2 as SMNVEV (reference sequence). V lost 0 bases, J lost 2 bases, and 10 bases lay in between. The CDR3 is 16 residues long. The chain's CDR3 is CASSLSRALNTGELFF. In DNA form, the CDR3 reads TGTGCCAGCAGTTTATCGCGGGCGCTTAACACCGGGGAGCTGTTTTTT.

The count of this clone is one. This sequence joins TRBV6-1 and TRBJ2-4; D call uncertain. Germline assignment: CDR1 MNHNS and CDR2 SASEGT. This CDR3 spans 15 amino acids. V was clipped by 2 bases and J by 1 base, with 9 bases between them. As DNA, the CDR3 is TGTGCCAGCAGTGAACAATCGGTTGCCAAAAACATTCAGTACTTC. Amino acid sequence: CASSEQSVAKNIQYF.

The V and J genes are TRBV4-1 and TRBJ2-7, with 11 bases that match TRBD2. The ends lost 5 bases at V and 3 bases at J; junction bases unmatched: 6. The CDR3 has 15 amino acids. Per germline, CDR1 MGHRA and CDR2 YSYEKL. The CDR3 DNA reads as TGCGCCAGCAGCTCCACTAGCGGGGGATTCTACGAGCAGTACTTC. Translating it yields CASSSTSGGFYEQYF.

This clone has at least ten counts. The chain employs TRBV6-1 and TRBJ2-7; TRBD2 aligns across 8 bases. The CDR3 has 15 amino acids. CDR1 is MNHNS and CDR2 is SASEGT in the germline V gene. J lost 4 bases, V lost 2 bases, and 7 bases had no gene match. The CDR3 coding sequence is TGTGCCAGCAGTGAATATCCAGCGGGAGTTTACGAGCAGTACTTC. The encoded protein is CASSEYPAGVYEQYF.

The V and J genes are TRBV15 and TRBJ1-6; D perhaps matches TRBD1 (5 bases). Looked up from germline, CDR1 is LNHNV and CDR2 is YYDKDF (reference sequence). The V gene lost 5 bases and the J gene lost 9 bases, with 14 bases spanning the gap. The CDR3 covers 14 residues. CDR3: CATSAFITGSPLHF. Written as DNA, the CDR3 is TGTGCCACCAGCGCCTTCATTACAGGTTCACCCCTCCACTTT.

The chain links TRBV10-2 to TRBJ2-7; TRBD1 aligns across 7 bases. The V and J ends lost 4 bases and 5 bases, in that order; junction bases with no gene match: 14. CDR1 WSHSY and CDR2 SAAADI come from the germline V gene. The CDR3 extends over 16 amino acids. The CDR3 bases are TGCGCCAGCAGTGGGGAGAGGGGGCGGCGAGTTAACGAGCAGTACTTC. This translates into CASSGERGRRVNEQYF.

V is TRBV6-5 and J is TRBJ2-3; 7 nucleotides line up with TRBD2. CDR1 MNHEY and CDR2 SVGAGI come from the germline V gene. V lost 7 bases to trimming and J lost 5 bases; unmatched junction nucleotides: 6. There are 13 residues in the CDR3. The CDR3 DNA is TGTGCCAGCATTTGGGGAGGGGTAGATACGCAGTATTTT. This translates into CASIWGGVDTQYF.

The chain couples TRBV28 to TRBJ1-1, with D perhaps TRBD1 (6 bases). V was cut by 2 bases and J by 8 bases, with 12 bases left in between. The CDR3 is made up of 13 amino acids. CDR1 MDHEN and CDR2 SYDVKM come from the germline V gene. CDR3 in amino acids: CASSLLGQKEAFF. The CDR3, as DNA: TGTGCCAGCAGTTTACTCGGACAGAAAGAAGCTTTCTTT.

Written as DNA, the CDR3 is TGTGCCAGCAGCTCCGCGGGGGCAGAGGGCTACACCTTC. Encoded protein: CASSSAGAEGYTF. This rearrangement joins TRBV3-1 (or the pseudogene TRBV3-2) to TRBJ1-2; tentatively, D is TRBD1 (6 bases). This CDR3 has 13 residues. V was trimmed by 5 bases and J by 8 bases, leaving 15 bases between them. Germline V gives CDR1 LGHDT, CDR2 YNNKEL (reference sequence).

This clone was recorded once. The CDR3 region is CSARTSGENNEQFF. The CDR3, as DNA: TGCAGCGCCCGGACTAGCGGAGAAAACAATGAGCAGTTCTTC. V is TRBV29-1 and J is TRBJ2-1, with 10 bases matching TRBD2. Trimming at V came to 7 bases and at J to 5 bases, leaving 8 bases not matched to a gene. Germline assignment: CDR1 SQVTM and CDR2 ANQGSEA. The CDR3 has 14 residues.

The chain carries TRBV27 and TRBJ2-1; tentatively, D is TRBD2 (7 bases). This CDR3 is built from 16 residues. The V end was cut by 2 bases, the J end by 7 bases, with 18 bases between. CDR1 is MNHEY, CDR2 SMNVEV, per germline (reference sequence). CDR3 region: CASSLGLGGGENEQFF. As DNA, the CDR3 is TGTGCCAGCAGTTTAGGATTAGGAGGGGGGGAGAATGAGCAGTTCTTC.

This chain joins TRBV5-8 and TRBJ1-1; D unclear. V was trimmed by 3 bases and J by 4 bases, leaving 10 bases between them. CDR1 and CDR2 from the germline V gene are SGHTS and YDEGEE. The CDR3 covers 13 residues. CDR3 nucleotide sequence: TGTGCCAGCAGCTCACCAGAAATCACTGAAGCTTTCTTT. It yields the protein CASSSPEITEAFF. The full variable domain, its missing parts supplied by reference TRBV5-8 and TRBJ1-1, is EAGVTQSPTHLIKTRGQQATLRCSPISGHTSVYWYQQALGLGLQFLLWYDEGEERNRGNFPPRFSGRQFPNYSSELNVNALELEDSALYLCASSSPEITEAFFGQGTRLTVV.

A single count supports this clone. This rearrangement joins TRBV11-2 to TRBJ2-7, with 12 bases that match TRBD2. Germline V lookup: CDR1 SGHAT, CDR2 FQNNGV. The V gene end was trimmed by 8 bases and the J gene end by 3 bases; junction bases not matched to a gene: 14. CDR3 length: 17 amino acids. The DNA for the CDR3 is TGTGCCAGCTCCCGTAGGGCACTAGCGGGAGGATTCTACGAGCAGTACTTC. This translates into CASSRRALAGGFYEQYF.

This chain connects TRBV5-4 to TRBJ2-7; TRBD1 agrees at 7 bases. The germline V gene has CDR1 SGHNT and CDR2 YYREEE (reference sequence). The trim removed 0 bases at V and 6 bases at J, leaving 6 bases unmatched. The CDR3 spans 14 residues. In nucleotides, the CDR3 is TGTGCCAGCAGCTTGGGACAGGGAACACTCGAGCAGTACTTC. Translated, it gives CASSLGQGTLEQYF.

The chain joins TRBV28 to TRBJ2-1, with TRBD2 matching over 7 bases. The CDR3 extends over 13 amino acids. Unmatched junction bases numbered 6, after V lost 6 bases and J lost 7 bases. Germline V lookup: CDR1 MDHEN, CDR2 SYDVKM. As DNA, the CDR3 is TGTGCCAGCAGGCCCGTGGGGGGGAATGAGCAGTTCTTC. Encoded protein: CASRPVGGNEQFF.

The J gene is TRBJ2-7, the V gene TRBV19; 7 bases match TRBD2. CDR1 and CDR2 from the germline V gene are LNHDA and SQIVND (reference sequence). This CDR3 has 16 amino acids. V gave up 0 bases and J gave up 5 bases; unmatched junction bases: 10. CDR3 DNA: TGTGCCAGTAGTATAGATCCGAGGGAGGGGCGGAACGAGCAGTACTTC. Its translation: CASSIDPREGRNEQYF. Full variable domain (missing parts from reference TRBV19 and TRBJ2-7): DGGITQSPKYLFRKEGQNVTLSCEQNLNHDAMYWYRQDPGQGLRLIYYSQIVNDFQKGDIAEGYSVSREKKESFPLTVTSAQKNPTAFYLCASSIDPREGRNEQYFGPGTRLTVT.

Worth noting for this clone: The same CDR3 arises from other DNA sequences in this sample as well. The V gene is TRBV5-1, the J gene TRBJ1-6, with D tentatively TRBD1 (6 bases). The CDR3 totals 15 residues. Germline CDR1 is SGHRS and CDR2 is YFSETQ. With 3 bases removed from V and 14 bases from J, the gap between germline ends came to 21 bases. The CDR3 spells CASSSVSTGSAALHF. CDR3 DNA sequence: TGCGCCAGCAGCTCTGTGTCGACAGGTTCGGCAGCCCTCCACTTT.

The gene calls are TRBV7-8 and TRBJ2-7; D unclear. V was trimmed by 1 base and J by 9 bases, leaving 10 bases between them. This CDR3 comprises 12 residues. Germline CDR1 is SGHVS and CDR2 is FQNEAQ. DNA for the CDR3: TGTGCCAGCAGCTTAGTAACGTTCGGGCAGTACTTC. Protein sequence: CASSLVTFGQYF.

The CDR3 sequence is CASSLGGGASEQFF. The CDR3 DNA reads TGCGCCAGCAGCTTGGGCGGGGGGGCGAGTGAGCAGTTCTTC. The chain joins TRBV5-1 to TRBJ2-1, with 9 bases identical to TRBD2. Germline assignment: CDR1 SGHRS and CDR2 YFSETQ. Trimming removed 0 bases from V and 9 bases from J; junction bases left unmatched: 4. This CDR3 region has 14 residues.